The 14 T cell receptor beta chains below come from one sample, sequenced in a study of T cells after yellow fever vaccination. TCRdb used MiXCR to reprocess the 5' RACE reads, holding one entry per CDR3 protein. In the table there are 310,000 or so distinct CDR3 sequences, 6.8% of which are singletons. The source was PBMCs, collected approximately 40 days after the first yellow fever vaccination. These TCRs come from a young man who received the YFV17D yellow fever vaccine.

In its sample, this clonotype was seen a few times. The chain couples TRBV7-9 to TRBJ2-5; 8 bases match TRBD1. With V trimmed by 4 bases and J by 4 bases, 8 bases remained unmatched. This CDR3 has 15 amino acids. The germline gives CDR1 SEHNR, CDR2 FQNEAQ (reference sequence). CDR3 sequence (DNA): TGTGCCAGCAGCTCCCTAACAGGGGGGTCAGAGACCCAGTACTTC. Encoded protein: CASSSLTGGSETQYF. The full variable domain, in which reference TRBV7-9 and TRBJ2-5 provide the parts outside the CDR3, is DTGVSQNPRHKITKRGQNVTFRCDPISEHNRLYWYRQTLGQGPEFLTYFQNEAQLEKSRLLSDRFSAERPKGSFSTLEIQRTEQGDSAMYLCASSSLTGGSETQYFGPGTRLLVL.

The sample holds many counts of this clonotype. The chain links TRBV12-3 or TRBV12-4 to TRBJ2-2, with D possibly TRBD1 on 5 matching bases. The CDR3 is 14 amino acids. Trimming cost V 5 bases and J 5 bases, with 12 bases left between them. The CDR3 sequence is CASSPNRKTGELFF. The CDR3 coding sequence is TGTGCCAGCAGTCCAAACAGGAAAACCGGGGAGCTGTTTTTT.

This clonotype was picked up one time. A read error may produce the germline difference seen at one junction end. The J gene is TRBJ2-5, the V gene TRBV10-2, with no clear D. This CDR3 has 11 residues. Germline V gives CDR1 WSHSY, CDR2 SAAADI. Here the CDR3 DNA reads TGCGCCAGCAGTGAGTCAATGGCCCAGCACTTC. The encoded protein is CASSESMAQHF.

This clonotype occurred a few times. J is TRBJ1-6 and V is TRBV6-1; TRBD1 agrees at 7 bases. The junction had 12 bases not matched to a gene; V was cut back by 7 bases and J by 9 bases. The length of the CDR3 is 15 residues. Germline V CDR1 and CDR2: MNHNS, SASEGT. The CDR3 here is CASILTGERGSPLHF. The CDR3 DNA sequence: TGTGCCAGCATCCTAACAGGGGAGAGGGGTTCACCCCTCCACTTT.

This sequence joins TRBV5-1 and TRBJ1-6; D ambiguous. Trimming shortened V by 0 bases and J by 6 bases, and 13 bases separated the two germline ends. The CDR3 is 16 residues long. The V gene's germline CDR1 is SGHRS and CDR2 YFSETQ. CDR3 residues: CASSLVGAGSNSPLHF. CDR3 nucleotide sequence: TGCGCCAGCAGCTTGGTAGGCGCAGGCAGTAATTCACCCCTCCACTTT.

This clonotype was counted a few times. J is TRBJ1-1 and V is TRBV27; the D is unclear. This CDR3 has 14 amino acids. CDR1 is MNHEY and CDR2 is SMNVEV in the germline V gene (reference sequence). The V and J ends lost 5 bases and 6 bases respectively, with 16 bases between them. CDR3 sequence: CASSVTSPSPEAFF. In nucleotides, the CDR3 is TGTGCCAGCAGTGTAACCAGCCCTTCTCCTGAAGCTTTCTTT.

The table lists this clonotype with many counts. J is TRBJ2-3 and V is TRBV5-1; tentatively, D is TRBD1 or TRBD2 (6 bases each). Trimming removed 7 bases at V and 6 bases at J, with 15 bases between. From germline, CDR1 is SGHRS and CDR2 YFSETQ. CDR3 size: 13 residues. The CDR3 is CASVLEGGDTQYF. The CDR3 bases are TGCGCCAGCGTTTTGGAGGGGGGCGATACGCAGTATTTT.

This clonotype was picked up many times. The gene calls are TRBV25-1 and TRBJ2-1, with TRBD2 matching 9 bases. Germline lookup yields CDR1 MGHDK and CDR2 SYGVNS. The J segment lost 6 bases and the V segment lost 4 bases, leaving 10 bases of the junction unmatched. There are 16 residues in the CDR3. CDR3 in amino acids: CASSVRERGAANEQFF. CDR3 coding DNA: TGTGCCAGCAGTGTAAGGGAGCGGGGGGCCGCCAATGAGCAGTTCTTC.

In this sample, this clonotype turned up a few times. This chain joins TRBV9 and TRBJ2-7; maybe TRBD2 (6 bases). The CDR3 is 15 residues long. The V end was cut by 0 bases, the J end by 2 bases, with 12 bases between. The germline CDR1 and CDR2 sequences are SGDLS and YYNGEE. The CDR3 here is CASSVGVGEAYEQYF. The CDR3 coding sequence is TGTGCCAGCAGCGTAGGGGTCGGGGAGGCCTACGAGCAGTACTTC.

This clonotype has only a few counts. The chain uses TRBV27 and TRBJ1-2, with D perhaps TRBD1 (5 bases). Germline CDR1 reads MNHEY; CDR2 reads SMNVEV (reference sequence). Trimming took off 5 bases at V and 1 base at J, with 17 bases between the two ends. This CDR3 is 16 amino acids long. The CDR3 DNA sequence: TGTGCCAGCAGTGCCAAGAGAGGGGCCGGTAACTATGGCTACACCTTC. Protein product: CASSAKRGAGNYGYTF.

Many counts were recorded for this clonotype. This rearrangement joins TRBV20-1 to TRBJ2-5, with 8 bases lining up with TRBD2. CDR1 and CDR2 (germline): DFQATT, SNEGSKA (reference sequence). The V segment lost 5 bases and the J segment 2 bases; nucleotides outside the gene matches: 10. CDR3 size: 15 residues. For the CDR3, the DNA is TGCAGTGCTCAGAAGGGCGCTAGCGGGCAAGAGACCCAGTACTTC. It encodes CSAQKGASGQETQYF.

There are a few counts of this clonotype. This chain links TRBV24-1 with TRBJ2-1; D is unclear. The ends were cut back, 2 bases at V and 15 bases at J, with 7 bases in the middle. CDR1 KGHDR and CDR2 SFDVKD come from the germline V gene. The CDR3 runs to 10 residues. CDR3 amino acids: CATSDYRMFF. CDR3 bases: TGTGCCACCAGTGATTACCGCATGTTCTTC.

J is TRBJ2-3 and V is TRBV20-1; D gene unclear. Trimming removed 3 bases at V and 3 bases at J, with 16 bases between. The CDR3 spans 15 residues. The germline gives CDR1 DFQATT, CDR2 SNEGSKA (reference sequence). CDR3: CSASLAAVQTDTQYF. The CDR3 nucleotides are TGCAGTGCTAGCTTGGCGGCGGTTCAGACAGATACGCAGTATTTT.

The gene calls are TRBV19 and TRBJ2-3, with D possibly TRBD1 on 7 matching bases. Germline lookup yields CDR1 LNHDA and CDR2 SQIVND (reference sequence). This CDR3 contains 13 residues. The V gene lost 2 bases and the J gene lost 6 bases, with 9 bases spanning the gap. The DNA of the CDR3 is TGTGCCAGTAGTATACAGGGGGGCGATACGCAGTATTTT. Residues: CASSIQGGDTQYF.